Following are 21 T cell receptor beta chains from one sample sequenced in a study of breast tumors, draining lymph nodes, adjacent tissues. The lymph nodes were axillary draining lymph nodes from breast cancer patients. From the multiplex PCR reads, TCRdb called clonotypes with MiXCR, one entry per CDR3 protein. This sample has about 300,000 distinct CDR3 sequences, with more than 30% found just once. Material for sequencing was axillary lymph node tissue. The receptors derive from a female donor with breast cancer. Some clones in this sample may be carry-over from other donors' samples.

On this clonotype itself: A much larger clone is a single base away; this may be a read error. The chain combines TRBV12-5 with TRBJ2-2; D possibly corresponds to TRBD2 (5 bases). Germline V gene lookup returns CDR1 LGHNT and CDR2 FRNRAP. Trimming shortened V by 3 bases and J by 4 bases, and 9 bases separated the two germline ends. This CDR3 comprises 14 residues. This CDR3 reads CASGFIASTGELFF. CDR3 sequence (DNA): TGTGCTAGTGGTTTCATAGCGTCCACCGGGGAGCTGTTTTTT.

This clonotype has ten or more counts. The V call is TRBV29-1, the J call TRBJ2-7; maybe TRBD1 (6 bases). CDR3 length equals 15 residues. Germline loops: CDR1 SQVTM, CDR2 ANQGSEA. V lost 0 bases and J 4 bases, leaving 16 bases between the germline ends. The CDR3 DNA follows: TGCAGCGTTGAAGATCAGGTGTGGGGACAATACGAGCAGTACTTC. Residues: CSVEDQVWGQYEQYF.

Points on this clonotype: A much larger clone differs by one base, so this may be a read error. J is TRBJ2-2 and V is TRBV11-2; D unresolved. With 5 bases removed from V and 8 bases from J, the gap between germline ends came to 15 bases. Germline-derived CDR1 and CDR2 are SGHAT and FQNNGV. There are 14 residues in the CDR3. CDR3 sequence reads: CASSPRFGAGELFF. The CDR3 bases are TGTGCCAGCAGCCCTCGTTTCGGCGCGGGGGAGCTGTTTTTT.

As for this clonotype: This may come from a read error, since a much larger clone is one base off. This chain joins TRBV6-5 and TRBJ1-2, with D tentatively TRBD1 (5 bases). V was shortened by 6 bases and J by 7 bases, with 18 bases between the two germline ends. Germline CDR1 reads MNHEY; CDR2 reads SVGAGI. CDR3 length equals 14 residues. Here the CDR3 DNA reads TGTGCCAGCAGCCCTGGGACGGCAAGGGCTGGCTACACCTTC. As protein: CASSPGTARAGYTF.

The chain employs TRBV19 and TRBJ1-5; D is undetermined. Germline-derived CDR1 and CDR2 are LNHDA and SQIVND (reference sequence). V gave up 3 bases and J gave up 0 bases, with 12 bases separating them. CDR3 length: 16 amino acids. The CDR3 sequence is CASSIMGRGSNQPQHF. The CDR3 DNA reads TGTGCCAGTAGTATTATGGGTCGGGGTAGCAATCAGCCCCAGCATTTT.

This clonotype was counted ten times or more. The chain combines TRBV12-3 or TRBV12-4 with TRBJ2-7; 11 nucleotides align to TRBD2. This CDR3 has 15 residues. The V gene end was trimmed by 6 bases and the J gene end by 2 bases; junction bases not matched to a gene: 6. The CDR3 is CASRLAGVATYEQYF. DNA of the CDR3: TGTGCCAGCAGACTAGCGGGGGTTGCCACCTACGAGCAGTACTTC.

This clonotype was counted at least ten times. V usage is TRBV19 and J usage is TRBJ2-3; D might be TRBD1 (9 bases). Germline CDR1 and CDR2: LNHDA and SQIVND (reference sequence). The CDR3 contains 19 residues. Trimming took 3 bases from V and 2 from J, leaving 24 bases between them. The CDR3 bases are TGTGCCAGTAGTATTCTCGGGACAGGGAAGACTAGCGCCACAGATACGCAGTATTTT. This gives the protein CASSILGTGKTSATDTQYF.

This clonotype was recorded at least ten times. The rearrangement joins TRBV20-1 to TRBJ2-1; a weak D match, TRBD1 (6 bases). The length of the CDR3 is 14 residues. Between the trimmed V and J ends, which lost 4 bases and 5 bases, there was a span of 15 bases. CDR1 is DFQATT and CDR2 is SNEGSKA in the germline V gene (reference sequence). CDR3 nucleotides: TGCAGTGCTAACGTGGGGGCCTTAAACAATGAGCAGTTCTTC. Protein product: CSANVGALNNEQFF.

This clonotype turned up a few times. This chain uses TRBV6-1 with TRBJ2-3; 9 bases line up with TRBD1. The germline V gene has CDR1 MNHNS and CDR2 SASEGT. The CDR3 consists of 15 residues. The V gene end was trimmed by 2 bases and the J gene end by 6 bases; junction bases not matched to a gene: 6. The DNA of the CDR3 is TGTGCCAGCAGTGAACCGGGACAGGGTACTGATACGCAGTATTTT. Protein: CASSEPGQGTDTQYF.

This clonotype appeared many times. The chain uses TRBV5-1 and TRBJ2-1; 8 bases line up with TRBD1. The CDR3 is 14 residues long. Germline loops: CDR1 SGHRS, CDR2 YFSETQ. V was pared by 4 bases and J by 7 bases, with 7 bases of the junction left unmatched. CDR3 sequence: CASSDRGRNNEQFF. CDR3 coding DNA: TGCGCCAGCAGCGACAGGGGTAGAAATAATGAGCAGTTCTTC.

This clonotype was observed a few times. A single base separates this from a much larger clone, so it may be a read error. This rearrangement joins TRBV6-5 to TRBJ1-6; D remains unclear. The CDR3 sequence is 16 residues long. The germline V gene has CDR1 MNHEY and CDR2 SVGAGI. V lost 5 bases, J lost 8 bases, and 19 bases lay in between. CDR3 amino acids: CASSHLRLGIDSPLHF. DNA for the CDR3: TGTGCCAGCAGTCACTTGAGACTAGGGATCGATTCACCCCTCCACTTT.

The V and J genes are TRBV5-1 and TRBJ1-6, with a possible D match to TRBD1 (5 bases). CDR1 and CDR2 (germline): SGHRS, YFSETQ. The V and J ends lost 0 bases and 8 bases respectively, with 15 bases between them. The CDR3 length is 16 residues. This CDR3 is CASSLAVGQGDSPLHF. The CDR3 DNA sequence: TGCGCCAGCAGCTTGGCCGTCGGGCAGGGTGATTCACCCCTCCACTTT. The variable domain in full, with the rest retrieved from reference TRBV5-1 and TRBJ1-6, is KAGVTQTPRYLIKTRGQQVTLSCSPISGHRSVSWYQQTPGQGLQFLFEYFSETQRNKGNFPGRFSGRQFSNSRSEMNVSTLELGDSALYLCASSLAVGQGDSPLHFGNGTRLTVT.

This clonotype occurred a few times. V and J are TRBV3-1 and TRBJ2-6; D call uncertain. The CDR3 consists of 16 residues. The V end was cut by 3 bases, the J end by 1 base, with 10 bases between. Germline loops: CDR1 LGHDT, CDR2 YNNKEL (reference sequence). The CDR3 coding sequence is TGTGCCAGCAGCCATGGACCCGAATCTGGGGCCAACGTCCTGACTTTC. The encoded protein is CASSHGPESGANVLTF.

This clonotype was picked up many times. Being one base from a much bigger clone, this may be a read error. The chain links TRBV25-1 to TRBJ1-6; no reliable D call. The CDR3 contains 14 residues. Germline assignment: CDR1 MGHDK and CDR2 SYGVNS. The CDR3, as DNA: TGTGCCAGCAGTGACCAAGCTTATAATTCACCCCTCTACTTT. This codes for CASSDQAYNSPLYF.

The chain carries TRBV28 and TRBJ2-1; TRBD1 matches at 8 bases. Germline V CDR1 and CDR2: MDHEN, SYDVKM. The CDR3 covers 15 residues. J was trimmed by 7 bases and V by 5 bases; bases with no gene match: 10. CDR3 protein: CASSRQQGARNEQFF. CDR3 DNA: TGTGCCAGCAGTCGTCAGCAGGGGGCGCGGAATGAGCAGTTCTTC.

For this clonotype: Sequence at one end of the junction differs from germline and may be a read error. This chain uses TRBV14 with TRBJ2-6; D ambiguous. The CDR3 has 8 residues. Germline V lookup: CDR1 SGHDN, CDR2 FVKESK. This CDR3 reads CASSQASF. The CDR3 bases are TGTGCCAGCAGCCAAGCGTCTTTC.

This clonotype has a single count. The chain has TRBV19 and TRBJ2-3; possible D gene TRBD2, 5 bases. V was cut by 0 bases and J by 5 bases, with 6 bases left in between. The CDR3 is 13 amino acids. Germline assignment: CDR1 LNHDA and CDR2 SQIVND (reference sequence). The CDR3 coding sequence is TGTGCCAGTAGTATAGAGGCGGGAGATACGCAGTATTTT. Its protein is CASSIEAGDTQYF.

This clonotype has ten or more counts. The CDR3 sequence: CATEQGAANSPLHF. CDR3 DNA sequence: TGTGCCACAGAACAGGGCGCGGCTAATTCACCCCTCCACTTT. V usage is TRBV24-1 and J usage is TRBJ1-6; perhaps TRBD1 as D (6 bases). Trimming took off 10 bases at V and 6 bases at J, with 15 bases between the two ends. The V gene's germline CDR1 is KGHDR and CDR2 SFDVKD. This CDR3 has 14 amino acids.

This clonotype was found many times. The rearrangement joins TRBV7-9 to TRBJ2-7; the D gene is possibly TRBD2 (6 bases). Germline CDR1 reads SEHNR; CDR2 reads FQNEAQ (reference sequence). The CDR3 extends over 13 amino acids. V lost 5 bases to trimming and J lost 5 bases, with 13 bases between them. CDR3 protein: CASSKRDFDEQYF. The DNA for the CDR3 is TGTGCCAGCAGCAAAAGGGACTTCGACGAGCAGTACTTC. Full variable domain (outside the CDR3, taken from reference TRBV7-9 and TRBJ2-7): DTGVSQNPRHKITKRGQNVTFRCDPISEHNRLYWYRQTLGQGPEFLTYFQNEAQLEKSRLLSDRFSAERPKGSFSTLEIQRTEQGDSAMYLCASSKRDFDEQYFGPGTRLTVT.

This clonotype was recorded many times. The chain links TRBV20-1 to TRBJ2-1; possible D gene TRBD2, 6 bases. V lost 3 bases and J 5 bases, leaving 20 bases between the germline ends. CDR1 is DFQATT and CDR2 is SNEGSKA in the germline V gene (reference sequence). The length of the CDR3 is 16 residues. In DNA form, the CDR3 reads TGCAGTGCTAGTAGGCTCTGGGGGAGGTCCAACAATGAGCAGTTCTTC. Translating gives CSASRLWGRSNNEQFF.

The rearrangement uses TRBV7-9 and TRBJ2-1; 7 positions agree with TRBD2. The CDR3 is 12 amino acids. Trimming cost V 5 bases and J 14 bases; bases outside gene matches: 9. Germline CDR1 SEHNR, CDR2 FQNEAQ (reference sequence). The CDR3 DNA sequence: TGTGCCAGCAGCGGGAGGGCCTCGGTAGAGTTCTTC. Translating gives CASSGRASVEFF. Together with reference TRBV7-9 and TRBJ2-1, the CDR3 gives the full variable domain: DTGVSQNPRHKITKRGQNVTFRCDPISEHNRLYWYRQTLGQGPEFLTYFQNEAQLEKSRLLSDRFSAERPKGSFSTLEIQRTEQGDSAMYLCASSGRASVEFFGPGTRLTVL.